This TCR beta chain was observed in a study of molecular identifiers for immune sequencing clone quantification. MiXCR was run by TCRdb on the PCR reads, yielding one entry per CDR3 protein. The repertoire holds about 500,000 distinct CDR3 sequences, with less than 30% as singletons. Using a CD8+CD4-CCR7+CD45RA+ phenotype, naive CD8 T cells were sorted. This clonotype originated in a human donor in good health. Some libraries in this study had Jurkat cell RNA spiked in. The specimen sequenced was naive CD8+ T cells from blood, with Jurkat cell RNA spiked in. Subset defined: FACS-sorted CD8+CD4-CCR7+CD45RA+ naive T cells.

CDR3 coding DNA: TGTGCCAGCACCCAGGGGGGTACAGGAGACTACGTGGGGGGGGAGCAGTACTTC. This gives the protein CASTQGGTGDYVGGEQYF. The chain has TRBV6-5 and TRBJ2-7; D is perhaps TRBD1 or TRBD2 (7 bases each). CDR1 MNHEY and CDR2 SVGAGI come from the germline V gene. The CDR3 covers 18 residues. V was pared by 7 bases and J by 7 bases, with 32 bases between.